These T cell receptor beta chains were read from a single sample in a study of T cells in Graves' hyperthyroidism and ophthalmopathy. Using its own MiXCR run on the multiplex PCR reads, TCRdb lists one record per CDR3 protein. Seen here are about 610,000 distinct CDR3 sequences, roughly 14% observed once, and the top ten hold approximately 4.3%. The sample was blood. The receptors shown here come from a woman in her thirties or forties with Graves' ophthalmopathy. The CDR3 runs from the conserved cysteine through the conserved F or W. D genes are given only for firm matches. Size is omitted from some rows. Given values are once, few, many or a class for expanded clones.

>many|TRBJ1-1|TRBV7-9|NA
TGTGCCAGCAGCACAGGGTTACGGATGAACACTGAAGCTTTCTTT
CASSTGLRMNTEAFF
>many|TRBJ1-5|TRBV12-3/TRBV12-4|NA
TGTGCCAGCAGTTTAGGAGGCACAATTAGCAATCAGCCCCAGCATTTT
CASSLGGTISNQPQHF
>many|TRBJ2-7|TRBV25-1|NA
TGTGCCAGCAGTGACACAACTGGAGGCGGAGGGGCCTACGAGCAGTACTTC
CASSDTTGGGGAYEQYF
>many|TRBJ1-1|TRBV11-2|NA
TGTGCCAGCAGCTTAATCAGGGACACTGAAGCTTTCTTT
CASSLIRDTEAFF
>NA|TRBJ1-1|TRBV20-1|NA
TGCAGTGCTAGGAGGACGGACCTAATGAACACTGAAGCTTTCTTT
CSARRTDLMNTEAFF
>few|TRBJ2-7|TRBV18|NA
TGTGCCAGCTCACCACCCGGCGGCCAAGGCTCCTACGAGCAGTACTTC
CASSPPGGQGSYEQYF
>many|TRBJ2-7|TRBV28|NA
TGTGCCAGCAGCCTCCGACAGTACGAGCAGTACTTC
CASSLRQYEQYF
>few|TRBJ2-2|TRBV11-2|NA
TGTGCCACCGAGAGTCCTTTTAACACCGGGGAGCTGGTTTTT
CATESPFNTGELVF
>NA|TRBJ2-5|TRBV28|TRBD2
TGTGCCAGCACTAGCGGGGGGGAAGAGACCCAGTACTTC
CASTSGGEETQYF
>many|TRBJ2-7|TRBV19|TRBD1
TGTGCCACCCGAGACAGGGTCTACGAGCAGTACTTC
CATRDRVYEQYF
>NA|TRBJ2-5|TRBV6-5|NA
TGTGCCAGCAGATACCGGGCCATAAGTCAAGAGACCCAGTACTTC
CASRYRAISQETQYF
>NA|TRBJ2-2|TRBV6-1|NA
TGTGCCAGCAGCCAACCCGCCCGGGGAGCTGTTTTT
CASSQPARGAVF
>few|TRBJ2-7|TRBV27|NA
TGTGCCACGGCCCAGGAGGTCTACGAGCAGTACTTC
CATAQEVYEQYF
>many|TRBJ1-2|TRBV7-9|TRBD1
TGTGCCAGCAGTCAGGGGGCCGCTAACTATGGCTACACCTTC
CASSQGAANYGYTF
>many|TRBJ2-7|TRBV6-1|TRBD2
TGTGCCAGCAGTGAAAAGCGGGACTCCTACGAGCAGTACTTC
CASSEKRDSYEQYF
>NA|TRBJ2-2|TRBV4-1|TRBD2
TGCGCCAGCAGACCTATGGGGACTAGCGGGCCGAACACCGGGGAGCTGTTTTTT
CASRPMGTSGPNTGELFF
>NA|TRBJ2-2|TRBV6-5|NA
TGTGCCAGCAGTTTACAACCCACCGGGGAGCTGTTTTTT
CASSLQPTGELFF
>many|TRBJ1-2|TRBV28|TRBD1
TGTGCCAGCAGCGACAGGGGGCGCGATGGCTACACCTTC
CASSDRGRDGYTF
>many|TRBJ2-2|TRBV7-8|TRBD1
TGTGCCAGCAGCCCGCTTCAGGGGGCCGGGGAGCTGTTTTTT
CASSPLQGAGELFF
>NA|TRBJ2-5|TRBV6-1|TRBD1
TGTGCCAGCAGTGAAGGGCAGGGGGTCCAGGAGACCCAGTACTTC
CASSEGQGVQETQYF
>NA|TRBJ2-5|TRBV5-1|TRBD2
TGCGCCAGCAGCTTGGATCTAGCGGGAGGGAGCGAAGAGACCCAGTACTTC
CASSLDLAGGSEETQYF
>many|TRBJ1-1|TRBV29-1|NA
TGCAGCGCCCGGGACACTGAAGCTTTCTTT
CSARDTEAFF
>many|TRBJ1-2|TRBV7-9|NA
TGTGCCAGCAGCTTAATAACAGCCACCTATGGCTACACCTTC
CASSLITATYGYTF
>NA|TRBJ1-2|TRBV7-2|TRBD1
TGTGCCAGCAGCCCTGGACAGGGGACAATATATGGCTACACCTTC
CASSPGQGTIYGYTF
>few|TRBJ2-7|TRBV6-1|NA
TGTGCCAGCAGTCCTAGCGTGGGCTACGAGCAGTACTTC
CASSPSVGYEQYF
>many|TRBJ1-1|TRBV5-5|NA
TGTGCCAGCAGCTTGGATCAAGCTGAAGCTTTCTTT
CASSLDQAEAFF
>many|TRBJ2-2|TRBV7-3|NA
TGTGCCAGCAGCCGGCGTTCTACCGGGGAGCTGTTTTTT
CASSRRSTGELFF
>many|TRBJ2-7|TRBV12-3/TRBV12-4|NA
TGTGCCAGCAGTTTAGGGGGGGTTGGGGTTCCCGCCTACGAGCAGTACTTC
CASSLGGVGVPAYEQYF
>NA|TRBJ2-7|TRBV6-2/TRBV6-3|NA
TGTGCCAGCAGCCCCTCTATCCGGTTATCCTACGAGCAGTACTTC
CASSPSIRLSYEQYF
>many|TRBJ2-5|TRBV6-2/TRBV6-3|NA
TGTGCCAGCAGTTACTCATCGGGGCTCGAGACCCAGTACTTC
CASSYSSGLETQYF
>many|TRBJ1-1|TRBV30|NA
TGTGCCTGGAGTGTGTATGGGACGAACACTGAAGCTTTCTTT
CAWSVYGTNTEAFF
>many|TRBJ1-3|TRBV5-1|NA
TGCGCCAGCAGCTTGTGGGGGGGCGCTGGAAACACCATATATTTT
CASSLWGGAGNTIYF
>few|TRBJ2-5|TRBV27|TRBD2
TGTGCCAGCAGTTGGGGGGAGGGGGAGACCCAGTACTTC
CASSWGEGETQYF
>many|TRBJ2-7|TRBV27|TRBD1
TGTGCCAGCAGTTTTGCTCGGGACAGCACTTCCTACGAGCAGTACTTC
CASSFARDSTSYEQYF
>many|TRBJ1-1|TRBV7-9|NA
TGTGCCAGCAGCCTCAACCCAGTAAACAGGGCTTTCTTT
CASSLNPVNRAFF
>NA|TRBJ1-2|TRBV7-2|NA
TGTGCCAGCAGCTTAGCGGGGGGAGGGGCGGCCTATGGCTACACCTTC
CASSLAGGGAAYGYTF
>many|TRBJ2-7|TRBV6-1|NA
TGTGCCAGCTTCGTGGGAGGGGGTTCCTACGAGCAGTACTTC
CASFVGGGSYEQYF
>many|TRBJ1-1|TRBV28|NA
TGTGCCAGCAGTCCGAGACGGATGAACACTGAAGCTTTCTTT
CASSPRRMNTEAFF
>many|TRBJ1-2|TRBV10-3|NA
TGTGCCATCAGGGGCGTACTCGGACAAAATGGCTACACCTTC
CAIRGVLGQNGYTF
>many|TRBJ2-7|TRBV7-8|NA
TGTGCCAGCAGCCTCCTCGGGATGGGAGCCTGGGAGCAGTACTTC
CASSLLGMGAWEQYF
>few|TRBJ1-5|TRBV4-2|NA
TGTGCCAGCAGCCAAGATCGGTCAAAGCCCCAGCATTTT
CASSQDRSKPQHF
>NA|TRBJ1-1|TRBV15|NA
TGTGCCGCTCGAGGGGTCGGGAACACTGAAGCTTTCTTT
CAARGVGNTEAFF
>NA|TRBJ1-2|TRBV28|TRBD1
TGTGCCAGCCGCTCTACAGGGGGCGGATGGGGCTACACCTTC
CASRSTGGGWGYTF
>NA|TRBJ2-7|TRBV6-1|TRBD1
TGTGCCAGCATGAGGGGGACAGGGGTAAGCGAGCAGTACTTC
CASMRGTGVSEQYF
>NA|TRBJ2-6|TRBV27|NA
TGTGCCAGCAGTCGGGACCGCCTCTCTGGGGCCAACGTCCTGACTTTC
CASSRDRLSGANVLTF
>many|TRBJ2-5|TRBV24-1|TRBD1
TGTGCCACCAGTGAATATGACAGGGGCAAAGAGACCCAGTACTTC
CATSEYDRGKETQYF
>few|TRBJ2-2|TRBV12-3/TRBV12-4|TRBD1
TGTGCCAGCAGTTTCTGGGCTTCCACCGGGACAGGGGCATTTGTTAACACCGGGGAGCTGTTTTTT
CASSFWASTGTGAFVNTGELFF
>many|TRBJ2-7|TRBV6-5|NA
TGTGCCAGCAGTTACTCGACAGTCTACGAGCAGTACTTC
CASSYSTVYEQYF
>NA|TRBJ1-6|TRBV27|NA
TGTGCCAGCAGTCCCTCGGTAGGCAGGGGCTGGTCACCCCTCCACTTT
CASSPSVGRGWSPLHF
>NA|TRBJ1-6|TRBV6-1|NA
TGTGCCAGCAGTGAAGGTTGGAGGCCGTGGGGGGCGAATTCACCCCTCCACTTT
CASSEGWRPWGANSPLHF